The rows below give T cell receptor beta chains drawn from one sample of a study of blood T cell repertoires in COVID-19. The table came from immunoSEQ multiplex PCR; TCRdb's copy has only in-frame clones and leaves some out. The table has under 450,000 clones, 81% seen once. Sequenced: peripheral blood. The receptor set was obtained from a human donor with acute or convalescent COVID-19. The donor label of this sample is uncertain. Both conserved end residues are part of each CDR3. Each record gives: J gene, V gene, CDR3 protein.

TRBJ1-5 TRBV2 CASRPTSRGQPQHF
TRBJ2-5 TRBV29-1 CSISDRLQETQYF
TRBJ2-7 TRBV19 CASSPRTSGFGGEQYF
TRBJ2-7 TRBV4-1 CASSQDPGTYEQYF
TRBJ2-3 TRBV27 CASSSALGSGRTDTQYF
TRBJ2-1 TRBV7-6 CASSPWSSYNEQFF
TRBJ1-4 TRBV5-8 CASSRWGQGDEKLFF
TRBJ2-1 TRBV19 CASSIVGTGRNEQFF
TRBJ2-5 TRBV9 CASSPQVGGTKETQYF
TRBJ1-6 TRBV6-5 CASSYNRDNSPLHF
TRBJ2-3 TRBV11-2 CASGTSGATDTQYF
TRBJ2-1 TRBV19 CASSKGNSYNEQFF
TRBJ2-3 TRBV2 CASSLQGAGGTDTQYF
TRBJ1-2 TRBV5-4 CASSLGTDFYGYTF
TRBJ2-1 TRBV3-1/TRBV3-2 CASSSRGPEQFF
TRBJ2-3 TRBV29-1 CSVEGPQATDTQYF
TRBJ1-2 TRBV18 CASSLERQGSYGYTF
TRBJ1-5 TRBV4-1 CASSQDSDQPQHF
TRBJ2-7 TRBV11-2 CASSPSGGDYEQYF
TRBJ2-1 TRBV7-7 CASSLGGQGGSEQFF
TRBJ1-1 TRBV7-9 CASSLVVGGTEAFF
TRBJ1-2 TRBV4-2 CASSQSGTYGYTF
TRBJ2-2 TRBV5-4 CASSKPGQGKSGELFF
TRBJ1-2 TRBV9 CASSPAGGPTGGYTF
TRBJ1-1 TRBV12-3/TRBV12-4 CASRVTGTTEAFF
TRBJ2-7 TRBV29-1 CSVRRGQGKEYEQYF
TRBJ2-7 TRBV21-1 CASSKGAGSYEQYF
TRBJ2-1 TRBV19 CASSIGQAYYNEQFF
TRBJ1-2 TRBV7-2 CASSPRTGDNYGYTF
TRBJ2-7 TRBV14 CASSQLGTTGEQYF
TRBJ1-2 TRBV5-1 CASSLTLGTGEGYTF
TRBJ2-7 TRBV29-1 CSVEGQGRHEQYF
TRBJ2-2 TRBV24-1 CATSDSEQGPTGELFF
TRBJ2-7 TRBV5-1 CASSFLTVGDEQYF
TRBJ2-5 TRBV7-9 CASSLLTEPAGETQYF
TRBJ1-6 TRBV4-1 CASSLTEVYNSPLHF
TRBJ2-2 TRBV5-1 CASSLDPARRNTGELFF
TRBJ2-3 TRBV10-1 CPSRRQGSDTQYF
TRBJ2-5 TRBV7-2 CASSVRGTSLETQYF
TRBJ1-2 TRBV12-3/TRBV12-4 CASSSPHRYGYTF
TRBJ1-2 TRBV29-1 CSVEAGGTGVYGYTF
TRBJ1-2 TRBV5-1 CASHIAGTGGAGYTF
TRBJ2-2 TRBV10-2 CASRRTSGVVGGELFF
TRBJ1-1 TRBV5-1 CASSWTGRTEAFF
TRBJ1-5 TRBV27 CATPLREGRQPQHF
TRBJ2-7 TRBV18 CASSPQPSSDEQYF
TRBJ2-3 TRBV5-4 CASSAPASSLSSTDTQYF
TRBJ2-7 TRBV19 CASGTGTLYEQYF
TRBJ1-2 TRBV7-9 CASTDRDTNYGYTF
TRBJ2-1 TRBV5-1 CASSFQTDQRAYNEQFF
TRBJ1-6 TRBV5-1 CASSLTDNSPLHF
TRBJ2-5 TRBV2 CASIGGSQETQYF
TRBJ2-7 TRBV2 CASSGSLAGDQYF
TRBJ1-6 TRBV6-5 CASRQLINSPLHF
TRBJ1-1 TRBV25-1 CASLPLGLGTPEAFF